This T cell receptor (beta chain) comes out of a study of chemoradiotherapy in HPV16-positive cancers. Over chemoradiotherapy, repertoires were sampled more than once. The table came from immunoSEQ multiplex PCR; TCRdb's copy has only in-frame clones and leaves some out. The table records 900 to 1,400 clones, about 81% of them present only once. Sequenced material: tumor tissue, taken from a patient who underwent chemoradiotherapy. The TCR was taken from a human donor with HPV-associated anogenital cancer.

The CDR3 region is CAWSQRETHTGELFF. The CDR3 coding sequence is TGTGCCTGGAGCCAGCGGGAGACCCACACCGGGGAGCTGTTTTTT. The gene calls are TRBV30 and TRBJ2-2, with 8 bases aligning to TRBD2. Germline V gene sequence: CDR1 GTSNPN, CDR2 SVGIG (reference sequence). This CDR3 is built from 15 residues. The junction had 6 bases not matched to a gene; V was cut back by 3 bases and J by 3 bases. The variable domain in full, completed from reference TRBV30 and TRBJ2-2, reads SQTIHQWPATLVQPVGSPLSLECTVEGTSNPNLYWYRQAAGRGLQLLFYSVGIGQISSEVPQNLSASRPQDRQFILSSKKLLLSDSGFYLCAWSQRETHTGELFFGEGSRLTVL.